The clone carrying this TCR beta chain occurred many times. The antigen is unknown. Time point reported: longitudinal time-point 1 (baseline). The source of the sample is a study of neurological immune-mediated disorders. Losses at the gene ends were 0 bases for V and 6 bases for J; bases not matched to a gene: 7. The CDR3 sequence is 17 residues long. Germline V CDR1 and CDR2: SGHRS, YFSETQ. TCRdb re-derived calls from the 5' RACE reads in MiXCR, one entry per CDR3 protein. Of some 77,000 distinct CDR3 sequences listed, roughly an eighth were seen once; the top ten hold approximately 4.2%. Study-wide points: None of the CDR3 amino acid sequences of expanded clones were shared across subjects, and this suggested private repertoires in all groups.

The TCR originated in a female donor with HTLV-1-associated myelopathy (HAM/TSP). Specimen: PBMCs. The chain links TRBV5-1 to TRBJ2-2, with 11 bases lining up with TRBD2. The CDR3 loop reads CASSLGLAGRSAGELFF. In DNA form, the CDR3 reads TGCGCCAGCAGCTTGGGACTAGCGGGGCGGAGCGCCGGGGAGCTGTTTTTT. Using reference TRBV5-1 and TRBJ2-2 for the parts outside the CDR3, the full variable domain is KAGVTQTPRYLIKTRGQQVTLSCSPISGHRSVSWYQQTPGQGLQFLFEYFSETQRNKGNFPGRFSGRQFSNSRSEMNVSTLELGDSALYLCASSLGLAGRSAGELFFGEGSRLTVL.